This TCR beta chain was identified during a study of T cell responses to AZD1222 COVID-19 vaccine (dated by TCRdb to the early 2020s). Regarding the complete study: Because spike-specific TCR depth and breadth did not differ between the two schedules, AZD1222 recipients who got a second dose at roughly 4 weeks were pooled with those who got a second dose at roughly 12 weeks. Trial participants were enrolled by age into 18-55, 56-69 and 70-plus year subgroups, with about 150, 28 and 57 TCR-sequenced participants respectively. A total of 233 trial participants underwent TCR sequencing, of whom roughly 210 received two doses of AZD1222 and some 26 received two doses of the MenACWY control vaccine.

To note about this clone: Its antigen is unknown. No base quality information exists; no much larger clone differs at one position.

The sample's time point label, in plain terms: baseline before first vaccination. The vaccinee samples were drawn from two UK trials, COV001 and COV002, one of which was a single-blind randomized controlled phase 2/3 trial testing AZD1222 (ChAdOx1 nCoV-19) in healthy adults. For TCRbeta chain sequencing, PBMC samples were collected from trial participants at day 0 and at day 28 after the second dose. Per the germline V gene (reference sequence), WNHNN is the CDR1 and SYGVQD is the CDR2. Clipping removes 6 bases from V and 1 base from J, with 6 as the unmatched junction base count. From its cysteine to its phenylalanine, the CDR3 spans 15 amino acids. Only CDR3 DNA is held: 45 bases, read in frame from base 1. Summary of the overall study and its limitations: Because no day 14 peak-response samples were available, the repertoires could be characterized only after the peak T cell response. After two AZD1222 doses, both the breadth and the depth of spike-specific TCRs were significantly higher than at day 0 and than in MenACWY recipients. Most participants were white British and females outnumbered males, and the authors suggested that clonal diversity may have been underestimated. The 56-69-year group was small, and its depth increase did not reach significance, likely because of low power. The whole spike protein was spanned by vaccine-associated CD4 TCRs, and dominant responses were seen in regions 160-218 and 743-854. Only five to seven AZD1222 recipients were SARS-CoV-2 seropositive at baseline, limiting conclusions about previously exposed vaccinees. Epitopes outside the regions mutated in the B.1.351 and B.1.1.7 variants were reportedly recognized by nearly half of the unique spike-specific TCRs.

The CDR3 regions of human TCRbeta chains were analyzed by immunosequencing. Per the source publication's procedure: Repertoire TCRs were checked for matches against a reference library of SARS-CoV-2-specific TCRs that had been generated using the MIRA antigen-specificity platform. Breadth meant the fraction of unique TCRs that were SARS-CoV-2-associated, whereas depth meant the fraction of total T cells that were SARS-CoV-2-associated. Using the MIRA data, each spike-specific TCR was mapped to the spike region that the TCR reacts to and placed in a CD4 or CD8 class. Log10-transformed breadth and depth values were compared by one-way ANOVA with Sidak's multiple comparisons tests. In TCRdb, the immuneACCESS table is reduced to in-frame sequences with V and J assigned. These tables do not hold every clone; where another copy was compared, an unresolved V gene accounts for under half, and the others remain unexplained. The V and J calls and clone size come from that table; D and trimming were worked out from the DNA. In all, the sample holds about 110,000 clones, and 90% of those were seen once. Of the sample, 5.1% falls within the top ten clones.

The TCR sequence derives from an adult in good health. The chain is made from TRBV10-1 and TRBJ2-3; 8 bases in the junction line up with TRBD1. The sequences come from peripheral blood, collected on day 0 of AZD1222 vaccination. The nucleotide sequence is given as TGCGCCAGCAGCTACGGGACAGGACGCACAGATACGCAGTATTTT. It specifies CASSYGTGRTDTQYF.